A single sample is the source of the 24 T cell receptor beta chains below, sequenced in a study of CD8 T cells in ankylosing spondylitis. These receptors' targets are unknown. Whole-study results and caveats: What appeared characteristic of ankylosing spondylitis blood was a TCR beta motif of eight highly homologous variants.

TCRdb re-derived calls from the 5' RACE reads in MiXCR, one entry per CDR3 protein. The repertoire holds 200,000 to 250,000 distinct CDR3 sequences, around 18% seen once, with about 42% in the top ten. The material sequenced was blood, either unsorted or a sorted T cell fraction (not recorded which). These receptors were collected from a male donor with ankylosing spondylitis.

In this sample, this clonotype turned up once. The rearrangement uses TRBV7-9 and TRBJ1-1, with a weak D call TRBD1 (5 bases). The CDR3 runs 14 residues. CDR1 SEHNR and CDR2 FQNEAQ come from the germline V gene (reference sequence). Trimming took off 5 bases at V and 8 bases at J, with 18 bases between the two ends. In DNA form, the CDR3 reads TGTGCCAGCAGCCCTACAGGAGGGGTATCGGAAGCTTTCTTT. Translation gives CASSPTGGVSEAFF.

This clonotype was seen only a few times. The chain joins TRBV27 to TRBJ1-5; D is uncertain. CDR3 length: 11 residues. Trimming removed 8 bases from V and 5 bases from J, with 7 bases in between. Germline CDR1 and CDR2: MNHEY and SMNVEV (reference sequence). The CDR3 DNA reads as TGTGCCAGCGGAACTTATCAGCCCCAGCATTTT. Protein product: CASGTYQPQHF.

J is TRBJ1-5 and V is TRBV4-1, with TRBD1 as a possible D gene (6 bases). Germline-derived CDR1 and CDR2 are MGHRA and YSYEKL. The CDR3 length is 15 residues. V lost 3 bases, J lost 3 bases, and 12 bases lay in between. DNA for the CDR3: TGCGCCAGCAGCCATCGCACAGGGAACAATCAGCCCCAGCATTTT. Translating it yields CASSHRTGNNQPQHF.

The chain carries TRBV4-1 and TRBJ1-1; TRBD1 agrees at 9 bases. This CDR3 spans 13 amino acids. The V gene's germline CDR1 is MGHRA and CDR2 YSYEKL. The V gene end was trimmed by 6 bases and the J gene end by 4 bases; junction bases not matched to a gene: 3. The chain's CDR3 is CASRGQGTTEAFF. CDR3 sequence (DNA): TGCGCCAGCAGAGGACAGGGGACCACTGAAGCTTTCTTT.

This clonotype has a count of ten or more. The chain employs TRBV12-3 or TRBV12-4 and TRBJ1-2; D unresolved. This CDR3 has 13 amino acids. With 5 bases removed from V and 3 bases from J, the gap between germline ends came to 10 bases. CDR3 sequence reads: CASSPGFHYGYTF. Written as DNA, the CDR3 is TGTGCCAGCAGTCCCGGCTTTCACTATGGCTACACCTTC.

The chain couples TRBV20-1 to TRBJ1-1; D is uncertain. From germline, CDR1 is DFQATT and CDR2 SNEGSKA (reference sequence). The length of the CDR3 is 13 residues. V was trimmed by 6 bases and J by 0 bases, leaving 11 bases between them. CDR3 in DNA: TGCAGTGCCACTGGTTTCATGAACACTGAAGCTTTCTTT. Protein sequence: CSATGFMNTEAFF.

The chain couples TRBV3-1 to TRBJ2-5; 10 positions match TRBD1. V was pared by 3 bases and J by 6 bases, with 7 bases of the junction left unmatched. Per germline, CDR1 LGHDT and CDR2 YNNKEL (reference sequence). There are 15 residues in the CDR3. The CDR3 DNA reads as TGTGCCAGCAGCCAGGAGACAGGGGGCTTGAAGACCCAGTACTTC. Translation: CASSQETGGLKTQYF.

The chain recombines TRBV7-3 with TRBJ2-2, with TRBD2 identical over 12 bases. The ends lost 5 bases at V and 3 bases at J; junction bases unmatched: 10. CDR1 is SGHTA and CDR2 is FQGTGA in the germline V gene. The CDR3 covers 18 residues. The CDR3 sequence: CASSNTGLAGPDTGELFF. CDR3 sequence (DNA): TGTGCCAGCAGCAACACTGGACTAGCGGGACCGGACACCGGGGAGCTGTTTTTT. Filled out from reference TRBV7-3 and TRBJ2-2, the complete variable domain reads GAGVSQTPSNKVTEKGKYVELRCDPISGHTALYWYRQSLGQGPEFLIYFQGTGAADDSGLPNDRFFAVRPEGSVSTLKIQRTERGDSAVYLCASSNTGLAGPDTGELFFGEGSRLTVL.

This clonotype was seen ten or more times. This chain uses TRBV12-3 or TRBV12-4 with TRBJ1-1; no clear D. This CDR3 has 11 residues. Trimming removed 3 bases from V and 5 bases from J, with 4 bases in between. DNA for the CDR3: TGTGCCAGCAGTTTTGAAACTGAAGCTTTCTTT. This encodes CASSFETEAFF.

This clonotype came up many times. This chain's CDR3 is CSARTPLLSYGYTF. The CDR3, as DNA: TGCAGCGCTCGGACACCTTTACTCTCCTATGGCTACACCTTC. The V gene is TRBV29-1, the J gene TRBJ1-2; tentative D call: TRBD1 (5 bases). Germline V gene lookup returns CDR1 SQVTM and CDR2 ANQGSEA. The CDR3 covers 14 residues. Deletions cut 7 bases from V and 4 bases from J, with 19 bases between.

This clonotype has more than one count but fewer than ten. The J gene is TRBJ1-2, the V gene TRBV4-1, with unresolved D. There are 12 residues in the CDR3. From germline, CDR1 is MGHRA and CDR2 YSYEKL. V was clipped by 0 bases and J by 7 bases, with 6 bases between them. In DNA, the CDR3 is TGCGCCAGCAGCCAAGATAGGACTGGCTACACCTTC. It encodes CASSQDRTGYTF.

This clonotype came up a few times. The J gene is TRBJ2-7, the V gene TRBV2; the match to TRBD1 covers 11 bases. CDR1 and CDR2 (germline): SNHLY, FYNNEI. The trim removed 1 base at V and 7 bases at J, leaving 9 bases unmatched. The CDR3 extends over 16 amino acids. The CDR3 DNA follows: TGTGCCAGCAGTGAAGTCCGGACAGGGGGCACTAAGGAGCAGTACTTC. It codes for CASSEVRTGGTKEQYF.

The chain uses TRBV29-1 and TRBJ2-7; D is uncertain. V lost 2 bases and J lost 3, with 11 bases in between. Germline values: CDR1 SQVTM, CDR2 ANQGSEA. This CDR3 is 13 amino acids long. CDR3 nucleotide sequence: TGCAGCGTTGAAATACTGGGAAGCTACGAGCAGTACTTC. Amino acid sequence: CSVEILGSYEQYF.

This clonotype was detected only a few times. The CDR3 bases are TGTGCCAGCAGTTTCACAAACGAGCAGTACTTC. Its translation: CASSFTNEQYF. The chain carries TRBV6-2 or TRBV6-3 and TRBJ2-7; D unclear. This CDR3 spans 11 amino acids. Germline lookup yields CDR1 MNHEY and CDR2 SVGEGT. Trimming took off 4 bases at V and 5 bases at J, with 6 bases between the two ends.

This clonotype appeared a few times. CDR3 nucleotides: TGCAGTGCTAGAGTCTTAGACAACCATGGCTACACCTTC. It specifies CSARVLDNHGYTF. The gene calls are TRBV20-1 and TRBJ1-2; D unresolved. Trimming took 1 base from V and 6 from J, leaving 12 bases between them. CDR1 is DFQATT, CDR2 SNEGSKA, per germline (reference sequence). The CDR3 extends over 13 amino acids.

This clonotype was counted a few times. The V gene is TRBV10-3, the J gene TRBJ1-2, with 8 bases matching TRBD1. The CDR3 has 14 residues. V dropped 6 bases and J dropped 6; count of bases not matched to a gene: 9. Per germline, CDR1 ENHRY and CDR2 SYGVKD. DNA for the CDR3: TGTGCCATCAGAGAAGTGGACAGGGTGGATGGCTACACCTTC. Encoded protein: CAIREVDRVDGYTF.

This clonotype was seen more than once but under ten times. V and J are TRBV27 and TRBJ1-1; a weak D match, TRBD1 (5 bases). CDR3 length: 15 amino acids. V was clipped by 4 bases and J by 1 base, with 13 bases between them. Germline CDR1 is MNHEY and CDR2 is SMNVEV (reference sequence). CDR3 nucleotides: TGTGCCAGCAGTTCTCGAGGGGCCACGAACACTGAAGCTTTCTTT. It specifies CASSSRGATNTEAFF.

This clonotype was recorded a few times. The chain uses TRBV19 and TRBJ2-7, with D possibly matching TRBD1 (6 bases). The CDR3 length is 13 residues. Per germline, CDR1 LNHDA and CDR2 SQIVND (reference sequence). Trimming left V 4 bases short and J 2 bases short, with 9 bases between. The CDR3 sequence is CASSTRDTYEQYF. In DNA, the CDR3 is TGTGCCAGTAGTACCCGGGACACCTACGAGCAGTACTTC.

The table lists this clonotype with a few counts. This chain connects TRBV27 to TRBJ1-2, with TRBD1 as a possible D gene (6 bases). Trimming removed 6 bases from V and 4 bases from J, with 12 bases in between. Per germline, CDR1 MNHEY and CDR2 SMNVEV (reference sequence). The CDR3 totals 13 residues. Here the CDR3 reads CASRPTGFYGYTF. For the CDR3, the DNA is TGTGCCAGCAGGCCTACAGGGTTCTATGGCTACACCTTC.

This clonotype occurred a few times. This chain connects TRBV5-1 to TRBJ2-3, with D tentatively TRBD2 (6 bases). Trimming stripped 3 bases from V and 4 bases from J, with 9 bases between. CDR3 length equals 13 residues. Germline CDR1 reads SGHRS; CDR2 reads YFSETQ. The CDR3 bases are TGCGCCAGCAGCTCGGAGGGGCCAGATACGCAGTATTTT. It translates to CASSSEGPDTQYF.

This clonotype was seen at least ten times. The V and J genes are TRBV7-9 and TRBJ2-2; the D is unclear. V lost 3 bases, J lost 5 bases, and 7 bases lay in between. The CDR3 extends over 13 amino acids. Germline-derived CDR1 and CDR2 are SEHNR and FQNEAQ (reference sequence). The CDR3 protein is CASSFPLTGELFF. In nucleotides, the CDR3 is TGTGCCAGCAGCTTTCCTCTTACCGGGGAGCTGTTTTTT.

The V call is TRBV15, the J call TRBJ1-5, with D possibly matching TRBD1 (5 bases). The germline V gene has CDR1 LNHNV and CDR2 YYDKDF (reference sequence). The CDR3 contains 16 residues. Between the trimmed V and J ends, which lost 4 bases and 5 bases, there was a span of 18 bases. CDR3 amino acids: CATSTKYRSGDQPQHF. CDR3 DNA: TGTGCCACCAGCACCAAGTACAGGTCCGGGGATCAGCCCCAGCATTTT.

This clonotype was picked up a small number of times. This chain uses TRBV7-9 with TRBJ1-1; D not certain. V was shortened by 5 bases and J by 1 base, with 14 bases between the two germline ends. The CDR3 spans 15 residues. CDR1 and CDR2 from the germline V gene are SEHNR and FQNEAQ (reference sequence). CDR3 loop: CASSPTERGNTEAFF. In DNA form, the CDR3 reads TGTGCCAGCAGCCCCACGGAACGGGGGAACACTGAAGCTTTCTTT. The full variable domain, completed using reference TRBV7-9 and TRBJ1-1, is DTGVSQNPRHKITKRGQNVTFRCDPISEHNRLYWYRQTLGQGPEFLTYFQNEAQLEKSRLLSDRFSAERPKGSFSTLEIQRTEQGDSAMYLCASSPTERGNTEAFFGQGTRLTVV.

The chain links TRBV20-1 to TRBJ2-1; TRBD2 aligns across 9 bases. CDR3 size: 13 residues. Trimming at V came to 3 bases and at J to 8 bases, leaving 5 bases not matched to a gene. Germline lookup yields CDR1 DFQATT and CDR2 SNEGSKA (reference sequence). The chain's CDR3 is CSARREGTYEQFF. The CDR3, as DNA: TGCAGTGCTAGGCGGGAGGGTACATATGAGCAGTTCTTC.